The rows below give T cell receptor beta chains drawn from one sample of a study of T cell responses to AZD1222 COVID-19 vaccine. The table came from immunoSEQ multiplex PCR; TCRdb's copy has only in-frame clones and leaves some out. The profile covers some 140,000 clones, with just under 95% appearing a single time and approximately 6.5% taken by the ten largest. This specimen was peripheral blood, taken 28 days after the second AZD1222 dose. The receptors originated from an adult who received the AZD1222 COVID-19 vaccine. The CDR3 runs from the conserved cysteine through the conserved F or W. The D gene is left open where the match is weak. Rows may omit the clone size; those that give it use once, few, many or a size class.

>TRBJ1-5|once|12|TRBV27|TRBD1
TGTGCCAGCGGTCCGGGACAGTTTCCTCGGCATTTT
CASGPGQFPRHF
>TRBJ2-5|few|15|TRBV11-3|TRBD1
TGTGCCAGCAGTCGTGGGACAGGGGAAGTGGAGACCCAGTACTTC
CASSRGTGEVETQYF
>TRBJ1-1|.|13|TRBV18|.
TGTGCCAGCTCAGAGGACAGGAACACTGAAGCTTTCTTT
CASSEDRNTEAFF
>TRBJ2-7|.|15|TRBV7-3|TRBD2
TGTGCCAGCAGCTCTAGCGGGGGGCCCTCCTACGAGCAGTACTTC
CASSSSGGPSYEQYF
>TRBJ2-5|.|15|TRBV30|.
TGTGCCTGGAGTGGGAGTTTGGGAGCACAAGAGACCCAGTACTTC
CAWSGSLGAQETQYF
>TRBJ1-2|once|15|TRBV18|.
TGTGCCAGCTCACCAGGAGCGGCGACTAACTATGGCTACACCTTC
CASSPGAATNYGYTF
>TRBJ2-1|.|15|TRBV3-1/TRBV3-2|TRBD2
TGTGCCAGCAGCTTTCCCGGGACTAGTGGATATGAGCAGTTCTTC
CASSFPGTSGYEQFF
>TRBJ2-2|.|13|TRBV12-3/TRBV12-4|.
TGTGCCAGCAGCCCCCGGCAAGGCGGGGAGCTGTTTTTT
CASSPRQGGELFF
>TRBJ2-7|.|17|TRBV6-1|TRBD1
TGTGCCAGCAGTGTAAGCTGGAGGGACAGGGGATTTGACGAGCAGTACTTC
CASSVSWRDRGFDEQYF
>TRBJ2-7|.|15|TRBV3-1/TRBV3-2|TRBD2
TGTGCCAGCAGCCAATCCCTAGCGGGGGTTTACGAGCAGTACTTC
CASSQSLAGVYEQYF
>TRBJ1-2|once|15|TRBV30|TRBD1
TGTGCCTGGAGTGTACAGATCTCAGGGGGCGCAGGCTACACCTTC
CAWSVQISGGAGYTF
>TRBJ1-5|.|15|TRBV27|.
TGTGCCAGCAGTGCCCGGGGGGTAGGGAATCAGCCCCAGCATTTT
CASSARGVGNQPQHF
>TRBJ1-6|.|15|TRBV7-3|.
TGTGCCAGCAGCTTAGGACCTACCTATAATTCACCCCTCCACTTT
CASSLGPTYNSPLHF
>TRBJ2-7|once|14|TRBV6-5|.
TGTGCCAGCCAATACAGCCGGGCCTCCTACGAGCAGTACTTC
CASQYSRASYEQYF
>TRBJ1-1|.|15|TRBV4-1|.
TGCGCCAGCAGGGGCGGAATCTTAATGAACACTGAAGCTTTCTTT
CASRGGILMNTEAFF
>TRBJ1-2|.|13|TRBV3-1/TRBV3-2|TRBD1
TGTGCCAGCAATCAGGGGGGTCACTATGGCTACACCTTC
CASNQGGHYGYTF
>TRBJ2-7|.|14|TRBV19|TRBD1
TGTGCCAGTAGTTCCCGACAGGGGGCCTACGAGCAGTACTTC
CASSSRQGAYEQYF
>TRBJ1-1|.|16|TRBV10-3|.
TGTGCCATCAGTGAGTCGGTGCAGGGAGGGAGGACTGAAGCTTTCTTT
CAISESVQGGRTEAFF
>TRBJ2-2|.|12|TRBV5-6|.
TGTGCCAGCAGCTTGGACTCTGGGGAGCTGTTTTTT
CASSLDSGELFF
>TRBJ2-3|.|14|TRBV28|.
TGTGCCAGCAGTTTAATAGGACAGACAGATACGCAGTATTTT
CASSLIGQTDTQYF
>TRBJ1-6|.|16|TRBV16|TRBD1
TGTGCCAGCAGCCGTACCGGGACAGGGGGACATTCACCCCTCCACTTT
CASSRTGTGGHSPLHF
>TRBJ2-3|.|18|TRBV5-6|TRBD2
TGTGCCAGCAGCTTTGGGTCTCGTTTCGAGCGGGACACAGATACGCAGTATTTT
CASSFGSRFERDTDTQYF
>TRBJ2-7|.|13|TRBV9|.
TGTGCCAGCAGCGGCAGGGGTGACTACGAGCAGTACTTC
CASSGRGDYEQYF
>TRBJ1-2|.|15|TRBV4-1|.
TGCGCCAGCAGCCAAGACGGGGTTGGTGGGAATGGCTACACCTTC
CASSQDGVGGNGYTF
>TRBJ1-6|.|15|TRBV30|.
TGTGCCTGGAGTGGACAGAGCATTTATAATTCACCCCTCCACTTT
CAWSGQSIYNSPLHF
>TRBJ1-5|.|16|TRBV5-5|.
TGTGCCAGCAGCCGAGATCGGACGAGGAAAGCCCAGCCCCAGCATTTT
CASSRDRTRKAQPQHF
>TRBJ2-1|.|15|TRBV15|.
TGTGCCACCAGTCCGAACCACGGCTCCTACAATGAGCAGTTCTTC
CATSPNHGSYNEQFF
>TRBJ1-5|.|15|TRBV19|TRBD1
TGTGCCAGTAGTGCCCCCGACAGGGCTAATCAGCCCCAGCATTTT
CASSAPDRANQPQHF
>TRBJ1-5|.|15|TRBV2|TRBD1
TGTGCCAGCAGTGAGAAGACAGGGCGCAATCAGCCCCAGCATTTT
CASSEKTGRNQPQHF
>TRBJ1-3|.|14|TRBV6-5|TRBD1
TGTGCCAGCAGCTACAGGGGCTCTGGAAACACCATATATTTT
CASSYRGSGNTIYF
>TRBJ1-4|once|15|TRBV10-3|TRBD1
TGTGCCATCAGTGAGGCGGACAGGGAGGAGGAAAAACTGTTTTTT
CAISEADREEEKLFF
>TRBJ1-2|.|13|TRBV6-5|TRBD1
TGCGCCAGCAGTCTAGGACAGGGGGATGGCTACACCTTC
CASSLGQGDGYTF
>TRBJ1-2|.|14|TRBV5-1|.
TGCGCCAGCAGCCCTGGGGTATGGGGTGGAGGCTACACCTTC
CASSPGVWGGGYTF
>TRBJ1-6|.|16|TRBV7-2|.
TGTGCCAGCAGCAACCCCCCCGGGACCCAGCGATCACCCCTCCACTTT
CASSNPPGTQRSPLHF
>TRBJ2-3|.|14|TRBV5-4|TRBD2
TGTGCCAGCAGCGCTAGCGGGGGGACAGATACGCAGTATTTT
CASSASGGTDTQYF
>TRBJ2-7|.|15|TRBV28|.
TGTGCCAGCAGTCCCCCCCCGACAGTCACCTACGAGCAGTACTTC
CASSPPPTVTYEQYF
>TRBJ1-6|.|14|TRBV6-6|.
TGTGCCAGCAGTTACGGGCAGGGGCCGACGACCCTCCACTTT
CASSYGQGPTTLHF
>TRBJ2-7|.|14|TRBV27|TRBD1
TGTGCCAGCAGACGGACAGGGTACTCCTACGAGCAGTACTTC
CASRRTGYSYEQYF
>TRBJ2-7|.|15|TRBV19|.
TGTGCCAGTAGTATCTCAGGGAGGAGCTCCTACGAGCAGTACTTC
CASSISGRSSYEQYF
>TRBJ2-7|.|14|TRBV19|.
TGTGCCAGTAGTATCGAGCCCTCCTCCTACGAGCAGTACTTC
CASSIEPSSYEQYF
>TRBJ1-5|.|12|TRBV27|.
TGTGCCAGCACTTGGGGAGGTCAGCCCCAGCATTTT
CASTWGGQPQHF
>TRBJ1-1|.|14|TRBV2|.
TGTGCCAGACACAAGACTTGGATGAACACTGAAGCTTTCTTT
CARHKTWMNTEAFF
>TRBJ1-3|.|14|TRBV11-3|.
TGTGCCAGCAGCGACGGGAGCTCTGGAAACACCATATATTTT
CASSDGSSGNTIYF
>TRBJ1-2|once|16|TRBV7-8|TRBD1
TGTGCCAGCAGCTTAGGGGCAGGGGGCCTATTCTATGGCTACACCTTC
CASSLGAGGLFYGYTF
>TRBJ1-5|.|15|TRBV30|.
TGTGCCTGGAGCGGGGGCCCGGGTAGCAATCAGCCCCAGCATTTT
CAWSGGPGSNQPQHF
>TRBJ2-7|.|12|TRBV6-6|.
TGTGCCAGCAGCGGCGACAGACACGAGCAGTACTTC
CASSGDRHEQYF
>TRBJ1-1|.|13|TRBV12-3/TRBV12-4|.
TGTGCCAGCAGTTTAGTGGTGGCCGATGAAGCTTTCTTT
CASSLVVADEAFF
>TRBJ1-2|.|13|TRBV19|.
TGTGCCAGTAGTCCGACAGTTGAGTATGGCTACACCTTC
CASSPTVEYGYTF
>TRBJ2-1|.|15|TRBV7-3|TRBD2
TGTGCCAGCAGCCCGACGGCGGGGGGGAACAATGAGCAGTTCTTC
CASSPTAGGNNEQFF
>TRBJ2-7|once|15|TRBV5-1|TRBD1
TGCGCCAGCAGCTTACGGCTGGGACAGGGCCACGAGCAGTACTTC
CASSLRLGQGHEQYF
>TRBJ2-1|once|16|TRBV7-2|.
TGTGCCAGCAGCTTAGCGCCGGGGGCAGAGGGAAATGAGCAGTTCTTC
CASSLAPGAEGNEQFF
>TRBJ2-2|few|11|TRBV19|.
TGTGCCAGTAGGGAAGCCGGGGAGCTGTTTTTT
CASREAGELFF
>TRBJ1-6|.|16|TRBV4-1|.
TGCGCCAGCAGCCAAGGCCAGGACCGCTATAATTCACCCCTCCACTTT
CASSQGQDRYNSPLHF
>TRBJ1-2|.|14|TRBV10-3|.
TGTGCCATCAGTGGATTCGGGGTACACTATGGCTACACCTTC
CAISGFGVHYGYTF
>TRBJ1-5|.|13|TRBV5-6|.
TGTGCCAGCAGCTTGAGGGGGAATCAGCCCCAGCATTTT
CASSLRGNQPQHF
>TRBJ2-1|.|14|TRBV6-5|.
TGTGCCAGCAGTTACGGGACAATCAACAATGAGCAGTTCTTC
CASSYGTINNEQFF
>TRBJ2-2|.|13|TRBV3-1/TRBV3-2|.
TGTGCCAGCAGCCGAGGAGGTTCCGGGGAGCTGTTTTTT
CASSRGGSGELFF
>TRBJ1-3|.|14|TRBV7-2|.
TGTGCCGTCGACCCTTGGGGCTCTGGAAACACCATATATTTT
CAVDPWGSGNTIYF